The 10 T cell receptor beta chains below all came from one sample that was sequenced in a study of CD8 T cells in Susac syndrome. Reverse transcription of about 0.5 to 1 ug RNA used random hexamers. TCRdb ran MiXCR on the immunoSEQ multiplex PCR reads and lists one entry per CDR3 protein. The sample yields over 300,000 distinct CDR3 sequences, about 91% seen once. Sequenced sample: CD4+ T cells from PBMCs. The receptors were gathered from a human donor with multiple sclerosis.

The gene calls are TRBV2 and TRBJ1-2; 9 bases line up with TRBD1. Germline loops: CDR1 SNHLY, CDR2 FYNNEI. CDR3 length equals 14 residues. J gave up 3 bases and V 2 bases, and 1 base lay outside the gene matches. Here the CDR3 DNA reads TGTGCCAGCAGTGAACGGACAGGGGACTATGGCTACACCTTC. Encoded protein: CASSERTGDYGYTF.

This clonotype has just one count. The rearrangement links TRBV12-3 or TRBV12-4 to TRBJ1-1; tentatively, D is TRBD1 (5 bases). The CDR3 runs 12 residues. The V end lost 6 bases, the J end lost 9 bases, and 14 bases lay between the germline ends. The CDR3 here is CASRAFEGKAFF. CDR3 nucleotides: TGTGCCAGCAGGGCCTTCGAGGGGAAAGCTTTCTTT.

The chain employs TRBV24-1 and TRBJ2-2; 7 bases are a match to TRBD1. CDR3 size: 15 residues. Germline loops: CDR1 KGHDR, CDR2 SFDVKD. The V segment lost 5 bases and the J segment 4 bases; nucleotides outside the gene matches: 6. The DNA for the CDR3 is TGTGCCACCAGTGCCGTCGGGACAGCCACCGGGGAGCTGTTTTTT. This encodes CATSAVGTATGELFF.

The chain carries TRBV19 and TRBJ2-5, with TRBD2 identical over 13 bases. The germline CDR1 and CDR2 sequences are LNHDA and SQIVND (reference sequence). J gave up 5 bases and V 8 bases, and 8 bases lay outside the gene matches. CDR3 length: 15 amino acids. CDR3 residues: CASRQTSGRRETQYF. CDR3 DNA: TGTGCCAGTCGCCAGACTAGCGGGAGGAGGGAGACCCAGTACTTC.

The chain combines TRBV18 with TRBJ1-1; no definite D call. The CDR3 has 13 residues. Germline V gives CDR1 KGHSH, CDR2 LQKENI. V was shortened by 2 bases and J by 5 bases, with 9 bases between the two germline ends. CDR3 in DNA: TGTGCCAGCTCACCATGGCCGAGTACTGAAGCTTTCTTT. Its protein is CASSPWPSTEAFF.

The V and J genes are TRBV5-4 and TRBJ1-6, with a possible D match to TRBD1 (5 bases). The germline V gene has CDR1 SGHNT and CDR2 YYREEE (reference sequence). V was trimmed by 4 bases and J by 7 bases, leaving 15 bases between them. This CDR3 contains 15 residues. CDR3 sequence: CASSISRGSNSPLHF. The CDR3 region has the DNA TGTGCCAGCAGCATTTCCCGGGGGTCGAATTCACCCCTCCACTTT.

This chain joins TRBV7-2 and TRBJ1-5; a weak D match, TRBD1 (5 bases). Trimming left V 3 bases short and J 4 bases short, with 13 bases between. The germline CDR1 and CDR2 sequences are SGHTA and FQGNSA. The length of the CDR3 is 15 residues. CDR3 in DNA: TGTGCCAGCAGCTTGACGAGGGGTGGTAATCAGCCCCAGCATTTT. Protein: CASSLTRGGNQPQHF.

The chain joins TRBV5-1 to TRBJ1-6, with D possibly TRBD1 on 5 matching bases. Trimming took off 0 bases at V and 10 bases at J, with 17 bases between the two ends. Germline lookup yields CDR1 SGHRS and CDR2 YFSETQ. The CDR3 consists of 16 residues. The CDR3 region is CASSLVSETAASPLHF. CDR3 nucleotides: TGCGCCAGCAGCTTGGTTTCTGAGACAGCTGCCTCACCCCTCCACTTT. Using reference TRBV5-1 and TRBJ1-6 for the parts outside the CDR3, the full variable domain is KAGVTQTPRYLIKTRGQQVTLSCSPISGHRSVSWYQQTPGQGLQFLFEYFSETQRNKGNFPGRFSGRQFSNSRSEMNVSTLELGDSALYLCASSLVSETAASPLHFGNGTRLTVT.

This CDR3 reads CASSISHGWSSGNTIYF. In nucleotides, the CDR3 is TGTGCCAGCAGCATATCTCATGGTTGGAGCTCTGGAAACACCATATATTTT. This sequence joins TRBV3-1 and TRBJ1-3; D is uncertain. V was cut by 5 bases and J by 0 bases, with 17 bases left in between. Germline V gives CDR1 LGHDT, CDR2 YNNKEL (reference sequence). The CDR3 has 17 amino acids.

This clonotype was seen just once. CDR3 sequence: CAISEGQGAPYEQYF. DNA of the CDR3: TGTGCCATCAGTGAGGGACAGGGGGCCCCCTACGAGCAGTACTTC. The chain links TRBV10-3 to TRBJ2-7; 11 bases fit TRBD1. CDR3 length: 15 amino acids. Germline-derived CDR1 and CDR2 are ENHRY and SYGVKD. V was pared by 2 bases and J by 2 bases, with 2 bases of the junction left unmatched.